This T cell receptor (beta chain) was found in a study of technical replicates of blood from a handful of donors. The protocol was immunoSEQ multiplex PCR, while the TCRdb copy is restricted to in-frame clones and leaves out a portion. The table includes some 87,000 clones, 85% to 95% detected once. The CDR3 covers 14 residues. J was trimmed by 5 bases and V by 5 bases; bases with no gene match: 4. The germline gives CDR1 MNHEY, CDR2 SMNVEV (reference sequence). The gene calls are TRBV27 and TRBJ2-7; TRBD1 matches at 12 bases. The source is a human donor in good health. The material sequenced was T cells isolated from PBMCs. The CDR3: CASSPGTGGNEQYF. CDR3 in DNA: TGTGCCAGCAGTCCCGGGACAGGGGGCAACGAGCAGTACTTC.